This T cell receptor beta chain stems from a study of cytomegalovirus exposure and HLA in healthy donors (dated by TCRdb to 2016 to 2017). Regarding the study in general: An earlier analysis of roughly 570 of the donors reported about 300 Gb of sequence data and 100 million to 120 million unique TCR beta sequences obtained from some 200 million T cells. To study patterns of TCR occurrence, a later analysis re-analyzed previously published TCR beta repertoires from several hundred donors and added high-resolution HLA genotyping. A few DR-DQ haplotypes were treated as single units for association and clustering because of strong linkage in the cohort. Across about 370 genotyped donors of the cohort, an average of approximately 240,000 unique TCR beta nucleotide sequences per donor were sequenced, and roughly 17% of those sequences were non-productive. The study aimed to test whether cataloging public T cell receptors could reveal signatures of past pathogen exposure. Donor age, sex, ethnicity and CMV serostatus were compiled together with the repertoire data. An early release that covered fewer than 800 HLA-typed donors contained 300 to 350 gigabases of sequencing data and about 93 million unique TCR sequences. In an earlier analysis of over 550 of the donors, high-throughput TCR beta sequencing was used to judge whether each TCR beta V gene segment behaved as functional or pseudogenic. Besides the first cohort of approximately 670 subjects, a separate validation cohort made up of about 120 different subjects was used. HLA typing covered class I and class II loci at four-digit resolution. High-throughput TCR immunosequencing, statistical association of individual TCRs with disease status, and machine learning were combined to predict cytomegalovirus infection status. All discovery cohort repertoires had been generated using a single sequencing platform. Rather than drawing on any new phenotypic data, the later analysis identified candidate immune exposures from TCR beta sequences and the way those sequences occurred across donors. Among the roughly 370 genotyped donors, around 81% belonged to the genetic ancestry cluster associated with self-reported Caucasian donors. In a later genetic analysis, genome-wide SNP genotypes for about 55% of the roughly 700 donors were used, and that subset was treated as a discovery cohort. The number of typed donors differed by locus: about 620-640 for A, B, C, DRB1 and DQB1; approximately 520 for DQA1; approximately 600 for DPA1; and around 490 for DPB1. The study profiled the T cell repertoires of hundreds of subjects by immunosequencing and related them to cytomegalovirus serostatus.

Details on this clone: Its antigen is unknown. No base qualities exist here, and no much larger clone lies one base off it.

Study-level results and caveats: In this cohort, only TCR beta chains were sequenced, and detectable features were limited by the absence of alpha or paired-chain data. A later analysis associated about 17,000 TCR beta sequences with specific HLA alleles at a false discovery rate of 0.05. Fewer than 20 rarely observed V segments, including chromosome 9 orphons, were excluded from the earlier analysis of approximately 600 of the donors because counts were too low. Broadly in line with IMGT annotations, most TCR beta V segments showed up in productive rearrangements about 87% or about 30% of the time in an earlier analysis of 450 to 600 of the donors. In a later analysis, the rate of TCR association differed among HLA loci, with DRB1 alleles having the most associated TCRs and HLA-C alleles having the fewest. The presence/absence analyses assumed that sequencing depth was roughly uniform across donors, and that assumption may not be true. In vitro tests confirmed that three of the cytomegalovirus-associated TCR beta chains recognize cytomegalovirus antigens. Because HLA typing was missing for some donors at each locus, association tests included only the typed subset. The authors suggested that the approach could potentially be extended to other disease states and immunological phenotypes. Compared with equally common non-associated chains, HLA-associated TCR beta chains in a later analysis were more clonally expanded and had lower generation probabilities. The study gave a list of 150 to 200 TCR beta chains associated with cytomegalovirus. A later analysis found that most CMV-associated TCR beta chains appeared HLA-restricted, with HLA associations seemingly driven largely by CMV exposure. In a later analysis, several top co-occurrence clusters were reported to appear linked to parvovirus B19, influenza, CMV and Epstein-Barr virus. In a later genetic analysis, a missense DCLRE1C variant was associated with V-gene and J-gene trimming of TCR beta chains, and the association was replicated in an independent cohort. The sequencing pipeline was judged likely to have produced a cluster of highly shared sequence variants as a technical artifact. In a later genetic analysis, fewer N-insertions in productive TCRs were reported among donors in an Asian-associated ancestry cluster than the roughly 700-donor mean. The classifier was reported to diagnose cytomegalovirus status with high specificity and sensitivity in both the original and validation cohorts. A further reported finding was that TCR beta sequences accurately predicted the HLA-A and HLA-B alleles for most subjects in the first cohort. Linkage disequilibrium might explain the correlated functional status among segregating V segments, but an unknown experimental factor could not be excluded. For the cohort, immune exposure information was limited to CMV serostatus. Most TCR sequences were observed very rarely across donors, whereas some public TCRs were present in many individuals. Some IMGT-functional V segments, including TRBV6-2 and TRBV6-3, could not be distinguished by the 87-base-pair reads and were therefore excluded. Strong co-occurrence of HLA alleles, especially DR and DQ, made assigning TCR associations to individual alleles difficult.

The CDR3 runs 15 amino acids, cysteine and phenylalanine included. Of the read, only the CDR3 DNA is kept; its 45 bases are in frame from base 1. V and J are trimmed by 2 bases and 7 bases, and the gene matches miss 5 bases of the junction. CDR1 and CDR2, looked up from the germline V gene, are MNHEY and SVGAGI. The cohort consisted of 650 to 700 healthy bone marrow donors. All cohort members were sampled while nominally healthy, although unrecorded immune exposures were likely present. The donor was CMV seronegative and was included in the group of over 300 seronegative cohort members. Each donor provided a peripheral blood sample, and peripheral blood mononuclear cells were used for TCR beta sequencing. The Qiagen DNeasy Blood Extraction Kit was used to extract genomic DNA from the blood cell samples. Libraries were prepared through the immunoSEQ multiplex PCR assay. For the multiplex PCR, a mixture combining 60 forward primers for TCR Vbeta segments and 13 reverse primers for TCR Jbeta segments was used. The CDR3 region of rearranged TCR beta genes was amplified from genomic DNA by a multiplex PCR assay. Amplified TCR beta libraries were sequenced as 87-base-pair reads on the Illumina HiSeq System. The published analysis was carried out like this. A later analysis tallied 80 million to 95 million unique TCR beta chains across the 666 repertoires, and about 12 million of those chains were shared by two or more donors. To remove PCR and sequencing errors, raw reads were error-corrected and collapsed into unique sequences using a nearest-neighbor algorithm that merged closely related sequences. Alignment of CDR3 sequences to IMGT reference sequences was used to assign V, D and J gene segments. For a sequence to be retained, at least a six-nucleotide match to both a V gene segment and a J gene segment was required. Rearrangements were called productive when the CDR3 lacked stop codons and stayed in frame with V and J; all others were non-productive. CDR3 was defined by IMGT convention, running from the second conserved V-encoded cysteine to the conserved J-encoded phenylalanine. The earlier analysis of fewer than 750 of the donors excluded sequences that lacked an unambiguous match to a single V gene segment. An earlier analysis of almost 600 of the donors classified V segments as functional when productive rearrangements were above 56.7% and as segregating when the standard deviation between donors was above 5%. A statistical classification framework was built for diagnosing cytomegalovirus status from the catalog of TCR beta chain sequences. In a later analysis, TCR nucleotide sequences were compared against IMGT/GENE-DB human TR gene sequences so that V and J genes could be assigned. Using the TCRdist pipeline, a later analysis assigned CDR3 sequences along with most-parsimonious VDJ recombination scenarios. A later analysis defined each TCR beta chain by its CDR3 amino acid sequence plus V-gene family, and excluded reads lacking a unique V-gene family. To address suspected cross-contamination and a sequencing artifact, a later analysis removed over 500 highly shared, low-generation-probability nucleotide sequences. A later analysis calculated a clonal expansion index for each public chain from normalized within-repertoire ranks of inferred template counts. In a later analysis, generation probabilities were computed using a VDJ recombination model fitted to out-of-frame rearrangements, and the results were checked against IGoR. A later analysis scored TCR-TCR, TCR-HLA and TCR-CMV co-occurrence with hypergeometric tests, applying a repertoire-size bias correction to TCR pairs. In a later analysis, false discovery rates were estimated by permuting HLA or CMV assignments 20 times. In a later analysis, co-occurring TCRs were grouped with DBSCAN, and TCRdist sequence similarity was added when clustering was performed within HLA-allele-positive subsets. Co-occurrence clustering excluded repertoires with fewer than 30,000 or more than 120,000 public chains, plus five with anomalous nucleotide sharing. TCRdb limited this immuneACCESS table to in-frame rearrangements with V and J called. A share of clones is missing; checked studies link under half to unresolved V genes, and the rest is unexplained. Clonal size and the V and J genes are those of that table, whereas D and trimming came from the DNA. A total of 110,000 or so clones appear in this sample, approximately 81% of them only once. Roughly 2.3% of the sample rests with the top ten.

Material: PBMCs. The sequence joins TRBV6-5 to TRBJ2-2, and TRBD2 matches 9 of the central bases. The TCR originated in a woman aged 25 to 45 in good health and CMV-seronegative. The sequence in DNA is TGTGCCAGCAGTTACAACGGGCGGGGGGGCGGGGAGCTGTTTTTT. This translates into CASSYNGRGGGELFF.